This is a list of T cell receptor beta chains from one sample in a study of vaccination effects on CD4 cells after COVID-19. For these receptors, no antigen is known. Here immunoSEQ multiplex PCR was the method, and the copy in TCRdb shows in-frame clones only, minus some. This table holds nearly 30,000 clones, over 80% found once. The sample in question was CD4+ T cells from PBMCs cultured with SARS-CoV-2 spike peptides, obtained after COVID-19 vaccination. Receptor source: a human donor who received a COVID-19 vaccine. Some clones in this sample may be carry-over from other donors' samples. The CDR3 runs from the conserved cysteine through the conserved F or W. The order of the fields is CDR3 DNA, CDR3 protein, clone size, D gene, J gene, V gene. The D gene is left open where the match is weak. Only some rows state a clone size, as once, few, many or a class for expanded clones.

CDR3nt: TGCGCCAGCAGCCAAGCCGTAGCGGGGGGTTCTACGCAGTATTTT
CDR3aa: CASSQAVAGGSTQYF
abundance: -
d_gene: TRBD2
j_gene: TRBJ2-3
v_gene: TRBV4-3

CDR3nt: TGCAGTGCTCGTGTCGCGGGGGGGCCCCAAGAGACCCAGTACTTC
CDR3aa: CSARVAGGPQETQYF
abundance: -
d_gene: TRBD2
j_gene: TRBJ2-5
v_gene: TRBV20-1

CDR3nt: TGCGCCAGCCGGGCCTTCTATGGCTACACCTTC
CDR3aa: CASRAFYGYTF
abundance: few
d_gene: -
j_gene: TRBJ1-2
v_gene: TRBV10-1

CDR3nt: TGTGCCAGCCCTGTTATATACGGCGGGGGCGATCCTAGCACAGATACGCAGTATTTT
CDR3aa: CASPVIYGGGDPSTDTQYF
abundance: -
d_gene: -
j_gene: TRBJ2-3
v_gene: TRBV5-8

CDR3nt: TGTGCCAGCAGTTACGAACAGGGGTCGAATCAGCCCCAGCATTTT
CDR3aa: CASSYEQGSNQPQHF
abundance: once
d_gene: TRBD1
j_gene: TRBJ1-5
v_gene: TRBV6-2/TRBV6-3

CDR3nt: TGCGCCAGCAGTCGCCTCGGGACGCCCACTGAAGCTTTCTTT
CDR3aa: CASSRLGTPTEAFF
abundance: few
d_gene: -
j_gene: TRBJ1-1
v_gene: TRBV5-1

CDR3nt: TGTGCCAGCAGCCAAGCGAAGCTAGCTAGTGAGCAGTTCTTC
CDR3aa: CASSQAKLASEQFF
abundance: -
d_gene: -
j_gene: TRBJ2-1
v_gene: TRBV3-1/TRBV3-2

CDR3nt: TGTGCCAGCAGTGCGACACAAGCGGAGGGCTACACCTTC
CDR3aa: CASSATQAEGYTF
abundance: once
d_gene: -
j_gene: TRBJ1-2
v_gene: TRBV2

CDR3nt: TGTGCCAGCAGCTCCCTCTGGGGGGGAGAGACCCAGTACTTC
CDR3aa: CASSSLWGGETQYF
abundance: few
d_gene: TRBD2
j_gene: TRBJ2-5
v_gene: TRBV11-2

CDR3nt: TGTGCCAGCAGCTTAGCGAGGGCAGCCTACCTTTACAATGAGCAGTTCTTC
CDR3aa: CASSLARAAYLYNEQFF
abundance: -
d_gene: -
j_gene: TRBJ2-1
v_gene: TRBV7-8

CDR3nt: TGTGCCAGCAGCCACAGGACAGATACGCAGTATTTT
CDR3aa: CASSHRTDTQYF
abundance: -
d_gene: -
j_gene: TRBJ2-3
v_gene: TRBV7-2

CDR3nt: TGTGCCAGCAGCAGGGGGCGGGGGACACCCACAGATACGCAGTATTTT
CDR3aa: CASSRGRGTPTDTQYF
abundance: -
d_gene: -
j_gene: TRBJ2-3
v_gene: TRBV7-3

CDR3nt: TGTGCCAGTAGTACCCCCTCCAATCAAGCAACTAATGAAAAACTGTTTTTT
CDR3aa: CASSTPSNQATNEKLFF
abundance: once
d_gene: -
j_gene: TRBJ1-4
v_gene: TRBV19

CDR3nt: TGTGCCAGCAGCTTAGAGGGACAAAACTACAATGAGCAGTTCTTC
CDR3aa: CASSLEGQNYNEQFF
abundance: -
d_gene: -
j_gene: TRBJ2-1
v_gene: TRBV11-2

CDR3nt: TGTGCCAGCAGTAGGACAGGGGACGAGACCCAGTACTTC
CDR3aa: CASSRTGDETQYF
abundance: -
d_gene: TRBD1
j_gene: TRBJ2-5
v_gene: TRBV28

CDR3nt: TGCGCCAGCAGACGCGGGGGCCCGAGCTCCTACAATGAGCAGTTCTTC
CDR3aa: CASRRGGPSSYNEQFF
abundance: -
d_gene: -
j_gene: TRBJ2-1
v_gene: TRBV5-1

CDR3nt: TGTGCCAGCAGCCCCAGGGGCATTCTTCCGAGCAATCAGCCCCAGCATTTT
CDR3aa: CASSPRGILPSNQPQHF
abundance: -
d_gene: -
j_gene: TRBJ1-5
v_gene: TRBV7-3

CDR3nt: TGCAGCATACGAGACAGGGCGGACACCGGGGAGCTGTTTTTT
CDR3aa: CSIRDRADTGELFF
abundance: medium-sized
d_gene: TRBD1
j_gene: TRBJ2-2
v_gene: TRBV29-1

CDR3nt: TGTGCCAGCAGCTTAGTGACGGAGGGTGGACAGACCCAGTACTTC
CDR3aa: CASSLVTEGGQTQYF
abundance: -
d_gene: -
j_gene: TRBJ2-5
v_gene: TRBV7-2

CDR3nt: TGTGCCAGCAGCTTGAACAGGGAGGGCATTCAGTACTTC
CDR3aa: CASSLNREGIQYF
abundance: -
d_gene: -
j_gene: TRBJ2-4
v_gene: TRBV5-4

CDR3nt: TGTGCCAGCAGTGACAGGGGTAATTCACCCCTCCACTTT
CDR3aa: CASSDRGNSPLHF
abundance: -
d_gene: TRBD1
j_gene: TRBJ1-6
v_gene: TRBV6-2/TRBV6-3

CDR3nt: TGTGCCAGCAGCGGGGCTGACAGTTGGGAGGGTAAACTGTTTTTT
CDR3aa: CASSGADSWEGKLFF
abundance: -
d_gene: -
j_gene: TRBJ1-4
v_gene: TRBV9

CDR3nt: TGTGCCAGTAGTATGGACCGACAGACCCTTGGGAGCTACACCTTC
CDR3aa: CASSMDRQTLGSYTF
abundance: -
d_gene: -
j_gene: TRBJ1-2
v_gene: TRBV19

CDR3nt: TGTGCCAGCCAGGGACAGCTAAATTCACCCCTCCACTTT
CDR3aa: CASQGQLNSPLHF
abundance: -
d_gene: TRBD1
j_gene: TRBJ1-6
v_gene: TRBV5-6

CDR3nt: TGTGCCAGCACCCGGGGGATTGACACTGAAGCTTTCTTT
CDR3aa: CASTRGIDTEAFF
abundance: -
d_gene: -
j_gene: TRBJ1-1
v_gene: TRBV3-1/TRBV3-2

CDR3nt: TGCGCCAGCAGCCTCGGCCGGGACACGTTCTCTGGAAACACCATATATTTT
CDR3aa: CASSLGRDTFSGNTIYF
abundance: -
d_gene: -
j_gene: TRBJ1-3
v_gene: TRBV5-1

CDR3nt: TGTGCCAGCAGCTTAGGGGCGGCTGGCTACACCTTC
CDR3aa: CASSLGAAGYTF
abundance: -
d_gene: -
j_gene: TRBJ1-2
v_gene: TRBV7-2

CDR3nt: TGTGCCACCATAGCGGGGGCCTGGAATGAGCAGTTCTTC
CDR3aa: CATIAGAWNEQFF
abundance: -
d_gene: TRBD2
j_gene: TRBJ2-1
v_gene: TRBV6-5

CDR3nt: TGTGCCAGTAGTATACGGGCTCACGTGTCCGATGAGCAGTTCTTC
CDR3aa: CASSIRAHVSDEQFF
abundance: few
d_gene: -
j_gene: TRBJ2-1
v_gene: TRBV19

CDR3nt: TGTGCCAGCAGTTACTCTGGGGTTTCTAGCAATCAGCCCCAGCATTTT
CDR3aa: CASSYSGVSSNQPQHF
abundance: -
d_gene: -
j_gene: TRBJ1-5
v_gene: TRBV6-5

CDR3nt: TGTGCCACCAGTGATTCACCGGGACAGGGAGAGACCCAGTACTTC
CDR3aa: CATSDSPGQGETQYF
abundance: -
d_gene: TRBD1
j_gene: TRBJ2-5
v_gene: TRBV24-1

CDR3nt: TGTGCCAGCAGTGAACCCCAGGCGGGTAATAAACTGTTTTTT
CDR3aa: CASSEPQAGNKLFF
abundance: -
d_gene: -
j_gene: TRBJ1-4
v_gene: TRBV2

CDR3nt: TGTGCCAGCAGTTTGAGGGACAGGGGGCTCCTTGGGGCCAACGTCCTGACTTTC
CDR3aa: CASSLRDRGLLGANVLTF
abundance: -
d_gene: TRBD1
j_gene: TRBJ2-6
v_gene: TRBV27

CDR3nt: TGTGCCTGGACTAGCGGCACAGATACGCAGTATTTT
CDR3aa: CAWTSGTDTQYF
abundance: -
d_gene: -
j_gene: TRBJ2-3
v_gene: TRBV30

CDR3nt: TGTGCCAGTAGTAAGAGGACAGGGGACACTGAAGCTTTCTTT
CDR3aa: CASSKRTGDTEAFF
abundance: -
d_gene: TRBD1
j_gene: TRBJ1-1
v_gene: TRBV19

CDR3nt: TGTGCCAGCAGCCCACAGGGACAGGTCAACACTGAAGCTTTCTTT
CDR3aa: CASSPQGQVNTEAFF
abundance: -
d_gene: TRBD1
j_gene: TRBJ1-1
v_gene: TRBV11-2

CDR3nt: TGTGCCAGCCTTAGCGGGGGAAGCACAGATACGCAGTATTTT
CDR3aa: CASLSGGSTDTQYF
abundance: -
d_gene: TRBD2
j_gene: TRBJ2-3
v_gene: TRBV7-9

CDR3nt: TGTGCCAGCAGTCCATTAATACAGGGCACCGGGGAGCTGTTTTTT
CDR3aa: CASSPLIQGTGELFF
abundance: -
d_gene: -
j_gene: TRBJ2-2
v_gene: TRBV6-5

CDR3nt: TGTGCCAGCAGTTATAGGTCAACGGGTGAAGCTTTCTTT
CDR3aa: CASSYRSTGEAFF
abundance: once
d_gene: -
j_gene: TRBJ1-1
v_gene: TRBV6-2/TRBV6-3

CDR3nt: TGTGCCATCAGTGAGCAGGACAGCCCCAATGAGCAGTTCTTC
CDR3aa: CAISEQDSPNEQFF
abundance: -
d_gene: -
j_gene: TRBJ2-1
v_gene: TRBV10-3

CDR3nt: TGTGCTACTCTTGGGAATGGAAACACCATATATTTT
CDR3aa: CATLGNGNTIYF
abundance: -
d_gene: -
j_gene: TRBJ1-3
v_gene: TRBV28

CDR3nt: TGTGCCAGCTCAATCTCTGGAAACACCATATATTTT
CDR3aa: CASSISGNTIYF
abundance: few
d_gene: -
j_gene: TRBJ1-3
v_gene: TRBV18

CDR3nt: TGCAGCTTCCGACTAGCGGGGAGAGAGACCCAGTACTTC
CDR3aa: CSFRLAGRETQYF
abundance: -
d_gene: TRBD2
j_gene: TRBJ2-5
v_gene: TRBV29-1

CDR3nt: TGTGCCAGCAGCGATTCCGGGTTTCAAGCTTTCTTT
CDR3aa: CASSDSGFQAFF
abundance: once
d_gene: -
j_gene: TRBJ1-1
v_gene: TRBV2

CDR3nt: TGTGCCAGCAGCGTAGGACAGCGGGGATTTGTCGGGGAGCTGTTTTTT
CDR3aa: CASSVGQRGFVGELFF
abundance: -
d_gene: TRBD2
j_gene: TRBJ2-2
v_gene: TRBV9

CDR3nt: TGTGCCAGCAGTTTACCGGGTGATAGCAATCAGCCCCAGCATTTT
CDR3aa: CASSLPGDSNQPQHF
abundance: once
d_gene: -
j_gene: TRBJ1-5
v_gene: TRBV28